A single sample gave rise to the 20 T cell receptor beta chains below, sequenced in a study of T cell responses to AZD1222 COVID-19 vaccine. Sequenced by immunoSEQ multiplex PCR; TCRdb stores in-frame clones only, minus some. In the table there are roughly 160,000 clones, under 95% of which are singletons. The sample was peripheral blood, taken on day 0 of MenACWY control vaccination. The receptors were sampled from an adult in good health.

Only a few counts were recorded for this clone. This CDR3 reads CASSTGTSGRVRNEQFF. The DNA for the CDR3 is TGTGCCAGCAGTACCGGGACTAGCGGGAGGGTAAGAAATGAGCAGTTCTTC. The chain joins TRBV6-2 or TRBV6-3 to TRBJ2-1, with 16 bases lining up with TRBD2. Germline V gene lookup returns CDR1 MNHEY and CDR2 SVGEGT. The V segment lost 5 bases and the J segment 7 bases; nucleotides outside the gene matches: 8. CDR3 length: 17 residues.

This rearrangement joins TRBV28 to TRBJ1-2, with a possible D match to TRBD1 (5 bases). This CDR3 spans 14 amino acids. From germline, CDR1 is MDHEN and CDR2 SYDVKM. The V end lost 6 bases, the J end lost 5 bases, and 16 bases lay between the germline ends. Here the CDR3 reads CASSRPQGAYGYTF. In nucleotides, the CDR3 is TGTGCCAGCAGCCGACCCCAAGGGGCGTATGGCTACACCTTC.

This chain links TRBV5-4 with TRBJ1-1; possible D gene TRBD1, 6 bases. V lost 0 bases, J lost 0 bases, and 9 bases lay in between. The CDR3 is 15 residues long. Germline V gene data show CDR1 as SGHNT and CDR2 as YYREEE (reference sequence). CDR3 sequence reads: CASSLGGPVNTEAFF. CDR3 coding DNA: TGTGCCAGCAGCTTGGGGGGGCCTGTGAACACTGAAGCTTTCTTT.

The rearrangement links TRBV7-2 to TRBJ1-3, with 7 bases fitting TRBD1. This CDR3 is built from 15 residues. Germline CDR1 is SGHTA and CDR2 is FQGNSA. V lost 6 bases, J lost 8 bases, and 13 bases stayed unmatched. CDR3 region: CASSRRGQFLDTIYF. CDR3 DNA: TGTGCCAGCAGTCGAAGGGGACAGTTTTTGGACACCATATATTTT. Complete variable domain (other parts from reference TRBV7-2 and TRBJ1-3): GAGVSQSPSNKVTEKGKDVELRCDPISGHTALYWYRQSLGQGLEFLIYFQGNSAPDKSGLPSDRFSAERTGGSVSTLTIQRTQQEDSAVYLCASSRRGQFLDTIYFGEGSWLTVV.

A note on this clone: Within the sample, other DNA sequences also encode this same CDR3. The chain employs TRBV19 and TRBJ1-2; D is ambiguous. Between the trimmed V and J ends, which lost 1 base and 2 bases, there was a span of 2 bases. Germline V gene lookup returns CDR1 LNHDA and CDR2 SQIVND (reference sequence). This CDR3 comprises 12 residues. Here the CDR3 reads CASSIVNYGYTF. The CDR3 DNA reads TGTGCCAGTAGTATAGTAAACTATGGCTACACCTTC.

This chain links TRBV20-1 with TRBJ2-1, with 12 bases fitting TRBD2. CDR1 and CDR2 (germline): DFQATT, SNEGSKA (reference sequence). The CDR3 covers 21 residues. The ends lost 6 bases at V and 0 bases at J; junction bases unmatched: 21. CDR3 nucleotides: TGCAGTGCAAGTAGCCCGACGACTAGCGGGAGAACTATAAGCTCCTACAATGAGCAGTTCTTC. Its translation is CSASSPTTSGRTISSYNEQFF.

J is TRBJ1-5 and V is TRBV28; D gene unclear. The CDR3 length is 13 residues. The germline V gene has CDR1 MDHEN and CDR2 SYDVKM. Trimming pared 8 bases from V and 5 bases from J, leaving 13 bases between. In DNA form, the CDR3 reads TGTGCCAGCGGAGAATTGACGGATCAGCCCCAGCATTTT. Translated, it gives CASGELTDQPQHF.

The DNA for the CDR3 is TGTGCCAGTAGTCAAGTTGTCTCTGGAAACACCATATATTTT. Its translation is CASSQVVSGNTIYF. The J gene is TRBJ1-3, the V gene TRBV19; D is uncertain. Deletions cut 5 bases from V and 0 bases from J, with 8 bases between. The CDR3 extends over 14 amino acids. Germline loops: CDR1 LNHDA, CDR2 SQIVND (reference sequence).

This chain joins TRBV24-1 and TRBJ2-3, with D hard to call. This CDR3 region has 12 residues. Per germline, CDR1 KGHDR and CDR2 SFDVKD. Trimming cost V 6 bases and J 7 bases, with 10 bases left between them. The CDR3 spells CATSLDGNTQYF. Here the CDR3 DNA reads TGTGCCACCAGTCTGGACGGCAATACGCAGTATTTT.

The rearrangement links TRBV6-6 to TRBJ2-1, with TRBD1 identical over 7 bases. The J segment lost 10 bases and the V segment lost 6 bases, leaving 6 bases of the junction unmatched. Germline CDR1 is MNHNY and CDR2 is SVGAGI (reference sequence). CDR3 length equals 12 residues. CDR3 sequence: CASSTTGYEQFF. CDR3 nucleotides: TGTGCCAGCAGCACGACAGGGTACGAGCAGTTCTTC.

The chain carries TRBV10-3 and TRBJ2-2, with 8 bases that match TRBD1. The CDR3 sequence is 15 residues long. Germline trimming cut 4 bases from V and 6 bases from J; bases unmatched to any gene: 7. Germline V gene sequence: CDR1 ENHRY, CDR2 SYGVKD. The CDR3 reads CAISVPGQGSGELFF. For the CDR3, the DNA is TGTGCCATCAGTGTACCCGGACAGGGCTCCGGGGAGCTGTTTTTT.

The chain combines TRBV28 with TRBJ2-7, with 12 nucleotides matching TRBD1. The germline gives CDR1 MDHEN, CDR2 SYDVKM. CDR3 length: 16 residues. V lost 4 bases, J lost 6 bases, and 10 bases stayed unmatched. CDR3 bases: TGTGCCAGCAGTTCTCCGGGACAGGGGGCAACTGGCGAGCAGTACTTC. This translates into CASSSPGQGATGEQYF.

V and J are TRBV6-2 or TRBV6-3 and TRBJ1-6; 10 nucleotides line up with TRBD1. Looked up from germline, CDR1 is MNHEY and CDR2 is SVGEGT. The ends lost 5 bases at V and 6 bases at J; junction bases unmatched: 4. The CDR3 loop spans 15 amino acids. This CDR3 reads CASSGTGVRNSPLHF. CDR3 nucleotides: TGTGCCAGCAGTGGGACAGGGGTCCGTAATTCACCCCTCCACTTT.

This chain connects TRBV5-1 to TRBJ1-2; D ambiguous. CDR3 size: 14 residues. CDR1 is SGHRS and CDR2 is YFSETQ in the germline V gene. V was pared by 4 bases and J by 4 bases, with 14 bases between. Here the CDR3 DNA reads TGCGCCAGCAGCCCGGAGGGCCCATCCTATGGCTACACCTTC. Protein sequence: CASSPEGPSYGYTF. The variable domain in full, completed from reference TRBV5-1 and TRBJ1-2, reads KAGVTQTPRYLIKTRGQQVTLSCSPISGHRSVSWYQQTPGQGLQFLFEYFSETQRNKGNFPGRFSGRQFSNSRSEMNVSTLELGDSALYLCASSPEGPSYGYTFGSGTRLTVV.

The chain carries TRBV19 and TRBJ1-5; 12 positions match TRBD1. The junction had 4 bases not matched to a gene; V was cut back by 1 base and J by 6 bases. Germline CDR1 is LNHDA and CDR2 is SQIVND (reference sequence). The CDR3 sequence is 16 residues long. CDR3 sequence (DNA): TGTGCCAGTAGTATAGGGGGGACAGGGGGCGGTCAGCCCCAGCATTTT. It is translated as CASSIGGTGGGQPQHF.

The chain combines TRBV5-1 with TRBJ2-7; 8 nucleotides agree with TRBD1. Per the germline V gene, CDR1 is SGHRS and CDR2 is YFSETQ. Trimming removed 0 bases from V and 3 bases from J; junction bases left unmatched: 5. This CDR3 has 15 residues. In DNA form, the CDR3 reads TGCGCCAGCAGCTTGGGGGGACAGGCGATCTACGAGCAGTACTTC. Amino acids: CASSLGGQAIYEQYF.

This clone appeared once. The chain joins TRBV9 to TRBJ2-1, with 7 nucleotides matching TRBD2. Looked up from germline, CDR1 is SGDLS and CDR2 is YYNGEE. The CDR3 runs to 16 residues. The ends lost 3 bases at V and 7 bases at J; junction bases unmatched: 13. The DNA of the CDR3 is TGTGCCAGCAGCGGCGGAGTGGAGCGGGGAGGTAATGAGCAGTTCTTC. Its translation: CASSGGVERGGNEQFF.

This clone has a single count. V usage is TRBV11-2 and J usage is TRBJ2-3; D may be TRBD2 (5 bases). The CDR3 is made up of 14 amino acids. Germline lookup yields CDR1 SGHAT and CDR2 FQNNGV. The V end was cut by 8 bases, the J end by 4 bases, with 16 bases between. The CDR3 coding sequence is TGTGCCAGCGCCACTAGTGGTGGAGCAGATACGCAGTATTTT. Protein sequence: CASATSGGADTQYF.

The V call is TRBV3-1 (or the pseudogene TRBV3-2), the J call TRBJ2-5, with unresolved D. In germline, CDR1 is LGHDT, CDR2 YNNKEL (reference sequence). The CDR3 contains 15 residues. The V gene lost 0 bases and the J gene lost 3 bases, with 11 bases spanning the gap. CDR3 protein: CASSQDDLSKETQYF. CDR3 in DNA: TGTGCCAGCAGCCAAGATGACCTTTCTAAAGAGACCCAGTACTTC.

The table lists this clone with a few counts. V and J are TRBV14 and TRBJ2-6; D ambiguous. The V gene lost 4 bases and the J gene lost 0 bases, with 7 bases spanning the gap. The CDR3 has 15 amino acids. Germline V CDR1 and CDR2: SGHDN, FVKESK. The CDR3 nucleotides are TGTGCCAGCAGCCTCGCCCACTCTGGGGCCAACGTCCTGACTTTC. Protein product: CASSLAHSGANVLTF. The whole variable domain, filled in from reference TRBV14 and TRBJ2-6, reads EAGVTQFPSHSVIEKGQTVTLRCDPISGHDNLYWYRRVMGKEIKFLLHFVKESKQDESGMPNNRFLAERTGGTYSTLKVQPAELEDSGVYFCASSLAHSGANVLTFGAGSRLTVL.